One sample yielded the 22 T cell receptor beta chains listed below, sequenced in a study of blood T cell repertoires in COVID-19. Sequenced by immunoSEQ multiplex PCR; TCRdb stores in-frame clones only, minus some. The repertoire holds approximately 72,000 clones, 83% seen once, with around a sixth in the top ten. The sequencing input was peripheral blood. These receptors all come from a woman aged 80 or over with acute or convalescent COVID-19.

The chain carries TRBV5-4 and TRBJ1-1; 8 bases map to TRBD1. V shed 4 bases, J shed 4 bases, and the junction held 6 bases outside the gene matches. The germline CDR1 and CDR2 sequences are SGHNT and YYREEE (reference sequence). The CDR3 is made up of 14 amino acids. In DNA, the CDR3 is TGTGCCAGCAGCACCAGGACAGGGACCACTGAAGCTTTCTTT. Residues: CASSTRTGTTEAFF.

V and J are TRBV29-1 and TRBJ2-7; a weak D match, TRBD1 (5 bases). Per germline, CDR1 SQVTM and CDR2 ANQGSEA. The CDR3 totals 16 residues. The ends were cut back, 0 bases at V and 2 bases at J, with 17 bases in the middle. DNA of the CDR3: TGCAGCGTTGAAGATCAGGGCAGGGTGGGAACCTACGAGCAGTACTTC. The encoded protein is CSVEDQGRVGTYEQYF.

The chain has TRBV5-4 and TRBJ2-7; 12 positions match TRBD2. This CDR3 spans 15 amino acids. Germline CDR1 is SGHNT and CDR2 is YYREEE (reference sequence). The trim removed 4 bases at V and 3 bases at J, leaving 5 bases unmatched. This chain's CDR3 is CASSAKTSGSYEQYF. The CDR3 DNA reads TGTGCCAGCAGCGCAAAGACTAGCGGGAGCTACGAGCAGTACTTC.

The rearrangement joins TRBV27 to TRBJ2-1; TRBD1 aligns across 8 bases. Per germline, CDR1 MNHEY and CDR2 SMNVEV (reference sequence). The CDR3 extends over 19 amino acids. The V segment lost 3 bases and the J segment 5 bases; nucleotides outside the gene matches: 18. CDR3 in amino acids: CASSFNPPKSRGRHNEQFF. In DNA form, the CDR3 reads TGTGCCAGCAGTTTTAACCCGCCCAAGAGCAGGGGGCGGCACAATGAGCAGTTCTTC.

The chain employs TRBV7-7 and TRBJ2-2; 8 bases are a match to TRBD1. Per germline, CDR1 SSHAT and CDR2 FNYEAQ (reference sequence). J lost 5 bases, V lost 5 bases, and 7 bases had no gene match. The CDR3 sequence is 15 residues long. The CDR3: CASSPIRTGTGELFF. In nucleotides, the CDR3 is TGTGCCAGCAGCCCTATTAGGACAGGGACCGGGGAGCTGTTTTTT.

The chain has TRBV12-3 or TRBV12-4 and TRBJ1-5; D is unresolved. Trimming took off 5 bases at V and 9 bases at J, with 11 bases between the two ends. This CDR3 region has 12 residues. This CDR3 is CASSPLGGPQHF. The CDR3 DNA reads TGTGCCAGCAGTCCCCTCGGAGGGCCCCAGCATTTT.

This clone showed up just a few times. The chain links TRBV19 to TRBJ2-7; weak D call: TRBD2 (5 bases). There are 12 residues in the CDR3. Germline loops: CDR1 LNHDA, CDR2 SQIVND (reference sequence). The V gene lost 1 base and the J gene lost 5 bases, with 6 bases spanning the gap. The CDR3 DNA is TGTGCCAGTAGTATAGGAGGGAACGAGCAGTACTTC. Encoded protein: CASSIGGNEQYF.

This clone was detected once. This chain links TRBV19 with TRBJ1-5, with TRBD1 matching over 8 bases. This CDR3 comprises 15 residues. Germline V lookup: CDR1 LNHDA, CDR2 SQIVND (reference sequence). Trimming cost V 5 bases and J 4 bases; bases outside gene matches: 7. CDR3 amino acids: CASSLWRTGNQPQHF. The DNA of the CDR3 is TGTGCCAGTAGTTTGTGGAGGACAGGGAATCAGCCCCAGCATTTT. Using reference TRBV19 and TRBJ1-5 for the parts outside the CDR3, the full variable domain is DGGITQSPKYLFRKEGQNVTLSCEQNLNHDAMYWYRQDPGQGLRLIYYSQIVNDFQKGDIAEGYSVSREKKESFPLTVTSAQKNPTAFYLCASSLWRTGNQPQHFGDGTRLSIL.

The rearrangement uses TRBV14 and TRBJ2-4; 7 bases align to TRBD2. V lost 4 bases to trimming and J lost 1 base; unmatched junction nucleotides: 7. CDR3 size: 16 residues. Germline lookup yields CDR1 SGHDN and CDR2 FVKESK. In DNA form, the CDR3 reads TGTGCCAGCAGCCGGGAGGGCCTTGGGGCCAAAAACATTCAGTACTTC. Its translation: CASSREGLGAKNIQYF. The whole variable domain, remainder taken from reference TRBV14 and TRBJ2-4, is EAGVTQFPSHSVIEKGQTVTLRCDPISGHDNLYWYRRVMGKEIKFLLHFVKESKQDESGMPNNRFLAERTGGTYSTLKVQPAELEDSGVYFCASSREGLGAKNIQYFGAGTRLSVL.

The CDR3 here is CASTTGHYNQPQHF. The CDR3, as DNA: TGTGCCAGTACAACAGGGCACTATAATCAGCCCCAGCATTTT. This chain connects TRBV19 to TRBJ1-5, with a weak D call TRBD1 (6 bases). The germline V gene has CDR1 LNHDA and CDR2 SQIVND (reference sequence). The V end was cut by 7 bases, the J end by 4 bases, with 14 bases between. The CDR3 sequence is 14 residues long.

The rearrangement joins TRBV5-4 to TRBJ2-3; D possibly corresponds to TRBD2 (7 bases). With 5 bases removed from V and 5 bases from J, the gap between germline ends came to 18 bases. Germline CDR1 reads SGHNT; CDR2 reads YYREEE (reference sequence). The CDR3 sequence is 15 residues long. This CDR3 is CASRAAGEGGDTQYF. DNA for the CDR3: TGTGCCAGCAGAGCCGCGGGAGAGGGGGGAGATACGCAGTATTTT.

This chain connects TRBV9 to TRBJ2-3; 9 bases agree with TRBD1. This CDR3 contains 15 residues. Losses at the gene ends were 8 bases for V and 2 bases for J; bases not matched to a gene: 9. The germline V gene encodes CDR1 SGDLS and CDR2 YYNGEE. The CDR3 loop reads CASSLRTGVTDTQYF. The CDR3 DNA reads TGTGCCAGTAGCCTCCGGACAGGGGTCACAGATACGCAGTATTTT.

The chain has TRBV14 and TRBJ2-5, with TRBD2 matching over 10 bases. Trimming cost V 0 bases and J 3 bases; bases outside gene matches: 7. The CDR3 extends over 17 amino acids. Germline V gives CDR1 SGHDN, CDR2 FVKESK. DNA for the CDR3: TGTGCCAGCAGCCAAGACCGGCTAGCGGGAGTCAAAGAGACCCAGTACTTC. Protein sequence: CASSQDRLAGVKETQYF.

CDR3 residues: CASTTGGGYGYTF. The CDR3 DNA reads TGTGCCAGCACCACGGGGGGGGGCTATGGCTACACCTTC. This chain uses TRBV11-3 with TRBJ1-2; possibly TRBD1 for D (5 bases). The V and J ends lost 7 bases and 4 bases respectively, with 13 bases between them. The CDR3 has 13 amino acids. Looked up from germline, CDR1 is SGHNT and CDR2 is YENEEA.

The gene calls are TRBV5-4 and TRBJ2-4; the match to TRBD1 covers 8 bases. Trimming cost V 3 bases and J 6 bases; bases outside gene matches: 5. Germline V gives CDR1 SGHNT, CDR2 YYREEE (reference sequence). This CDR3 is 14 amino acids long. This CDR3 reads CASSSGQGRNIQYF. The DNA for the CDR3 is TGTGCCAGCAGCTCAGGACAGGGAAGAAACATTCAGTACTTC.

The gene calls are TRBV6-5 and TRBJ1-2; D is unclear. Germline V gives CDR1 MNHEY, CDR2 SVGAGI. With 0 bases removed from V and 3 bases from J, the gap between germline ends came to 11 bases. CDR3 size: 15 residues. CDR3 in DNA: TGTGCCAGCAGTTACTCTTCGGGATCCTACTATGGCTACACCTTC. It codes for CASSYSSGSYYGYTF.

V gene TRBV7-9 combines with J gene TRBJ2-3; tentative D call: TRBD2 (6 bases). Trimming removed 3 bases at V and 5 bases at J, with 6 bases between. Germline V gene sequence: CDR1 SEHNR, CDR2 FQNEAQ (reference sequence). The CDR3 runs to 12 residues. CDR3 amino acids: CASSLGLDTQYF. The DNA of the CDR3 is TGTGCCAGCAGCTTGGGACTAGATACGCAGTATTTT.

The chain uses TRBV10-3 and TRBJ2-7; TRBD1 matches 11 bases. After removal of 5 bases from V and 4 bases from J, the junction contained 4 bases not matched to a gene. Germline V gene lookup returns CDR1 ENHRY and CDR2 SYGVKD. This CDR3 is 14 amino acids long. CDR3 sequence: CAISSGQGAYEQYF. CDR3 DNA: TGTGCCATCAGTTCAGGACAGGGGGCTTACGAGCAGTACTTC.

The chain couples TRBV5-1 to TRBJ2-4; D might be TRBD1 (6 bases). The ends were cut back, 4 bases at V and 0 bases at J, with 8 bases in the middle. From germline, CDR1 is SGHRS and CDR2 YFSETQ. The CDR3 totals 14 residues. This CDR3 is CASSQTGAKNIQYF. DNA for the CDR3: TGCGCCAGCAGCCAGACAGGAGCCAAAAACATTCAGTACTTC.

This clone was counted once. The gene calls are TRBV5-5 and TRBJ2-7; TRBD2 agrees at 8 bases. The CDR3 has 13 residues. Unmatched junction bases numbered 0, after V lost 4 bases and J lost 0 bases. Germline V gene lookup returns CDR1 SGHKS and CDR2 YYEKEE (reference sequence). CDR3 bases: TGTGCCAGCAGCCTAGCGGGCTCCTACGAGCAGTACTTC. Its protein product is CASSLAGSYEQYF.

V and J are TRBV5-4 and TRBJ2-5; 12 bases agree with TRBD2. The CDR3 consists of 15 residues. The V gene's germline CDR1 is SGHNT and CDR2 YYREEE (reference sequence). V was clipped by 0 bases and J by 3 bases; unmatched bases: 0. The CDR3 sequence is CASSLGTSGKETQYF. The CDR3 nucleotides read TGTGCCAGCAGCTTGGGGACTAGCGGGAAAGAGACCCAGTACTTC. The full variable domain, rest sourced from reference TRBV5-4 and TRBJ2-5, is ETGVTQSPTHLIKTRGQQVTLRCSSQSGHNTVSWYQQALGQGPQFIFQYYREEENGRGNFPPRFSGLQFPNYSSELNVNALELDDSALYLCASSLGTSGKETQYFGPGTRLLVL.

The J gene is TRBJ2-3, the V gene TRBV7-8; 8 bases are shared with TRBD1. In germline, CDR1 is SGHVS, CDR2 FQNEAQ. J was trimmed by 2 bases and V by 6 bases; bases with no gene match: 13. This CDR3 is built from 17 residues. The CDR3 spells CASSLFPSDRVTDTQYF. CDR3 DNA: TGTGCCAGCAGTCTCTTCCCGTCGGACAGGGTCACAGATACGCAGTATTTT.